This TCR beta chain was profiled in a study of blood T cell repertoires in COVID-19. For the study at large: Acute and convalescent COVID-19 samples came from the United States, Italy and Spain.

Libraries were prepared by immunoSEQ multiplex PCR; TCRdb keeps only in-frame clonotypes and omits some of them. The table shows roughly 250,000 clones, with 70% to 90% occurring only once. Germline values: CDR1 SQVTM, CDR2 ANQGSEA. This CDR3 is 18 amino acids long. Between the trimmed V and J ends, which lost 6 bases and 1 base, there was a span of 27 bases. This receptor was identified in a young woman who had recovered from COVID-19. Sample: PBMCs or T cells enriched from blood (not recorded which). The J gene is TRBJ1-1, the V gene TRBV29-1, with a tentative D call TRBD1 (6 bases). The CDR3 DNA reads TGCAGCGTCGATGACACCGGGACACCAAAAATAAGGAACACTGAAGCTTTCTTT. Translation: CSVDDTGTPKIRNTEAFF.